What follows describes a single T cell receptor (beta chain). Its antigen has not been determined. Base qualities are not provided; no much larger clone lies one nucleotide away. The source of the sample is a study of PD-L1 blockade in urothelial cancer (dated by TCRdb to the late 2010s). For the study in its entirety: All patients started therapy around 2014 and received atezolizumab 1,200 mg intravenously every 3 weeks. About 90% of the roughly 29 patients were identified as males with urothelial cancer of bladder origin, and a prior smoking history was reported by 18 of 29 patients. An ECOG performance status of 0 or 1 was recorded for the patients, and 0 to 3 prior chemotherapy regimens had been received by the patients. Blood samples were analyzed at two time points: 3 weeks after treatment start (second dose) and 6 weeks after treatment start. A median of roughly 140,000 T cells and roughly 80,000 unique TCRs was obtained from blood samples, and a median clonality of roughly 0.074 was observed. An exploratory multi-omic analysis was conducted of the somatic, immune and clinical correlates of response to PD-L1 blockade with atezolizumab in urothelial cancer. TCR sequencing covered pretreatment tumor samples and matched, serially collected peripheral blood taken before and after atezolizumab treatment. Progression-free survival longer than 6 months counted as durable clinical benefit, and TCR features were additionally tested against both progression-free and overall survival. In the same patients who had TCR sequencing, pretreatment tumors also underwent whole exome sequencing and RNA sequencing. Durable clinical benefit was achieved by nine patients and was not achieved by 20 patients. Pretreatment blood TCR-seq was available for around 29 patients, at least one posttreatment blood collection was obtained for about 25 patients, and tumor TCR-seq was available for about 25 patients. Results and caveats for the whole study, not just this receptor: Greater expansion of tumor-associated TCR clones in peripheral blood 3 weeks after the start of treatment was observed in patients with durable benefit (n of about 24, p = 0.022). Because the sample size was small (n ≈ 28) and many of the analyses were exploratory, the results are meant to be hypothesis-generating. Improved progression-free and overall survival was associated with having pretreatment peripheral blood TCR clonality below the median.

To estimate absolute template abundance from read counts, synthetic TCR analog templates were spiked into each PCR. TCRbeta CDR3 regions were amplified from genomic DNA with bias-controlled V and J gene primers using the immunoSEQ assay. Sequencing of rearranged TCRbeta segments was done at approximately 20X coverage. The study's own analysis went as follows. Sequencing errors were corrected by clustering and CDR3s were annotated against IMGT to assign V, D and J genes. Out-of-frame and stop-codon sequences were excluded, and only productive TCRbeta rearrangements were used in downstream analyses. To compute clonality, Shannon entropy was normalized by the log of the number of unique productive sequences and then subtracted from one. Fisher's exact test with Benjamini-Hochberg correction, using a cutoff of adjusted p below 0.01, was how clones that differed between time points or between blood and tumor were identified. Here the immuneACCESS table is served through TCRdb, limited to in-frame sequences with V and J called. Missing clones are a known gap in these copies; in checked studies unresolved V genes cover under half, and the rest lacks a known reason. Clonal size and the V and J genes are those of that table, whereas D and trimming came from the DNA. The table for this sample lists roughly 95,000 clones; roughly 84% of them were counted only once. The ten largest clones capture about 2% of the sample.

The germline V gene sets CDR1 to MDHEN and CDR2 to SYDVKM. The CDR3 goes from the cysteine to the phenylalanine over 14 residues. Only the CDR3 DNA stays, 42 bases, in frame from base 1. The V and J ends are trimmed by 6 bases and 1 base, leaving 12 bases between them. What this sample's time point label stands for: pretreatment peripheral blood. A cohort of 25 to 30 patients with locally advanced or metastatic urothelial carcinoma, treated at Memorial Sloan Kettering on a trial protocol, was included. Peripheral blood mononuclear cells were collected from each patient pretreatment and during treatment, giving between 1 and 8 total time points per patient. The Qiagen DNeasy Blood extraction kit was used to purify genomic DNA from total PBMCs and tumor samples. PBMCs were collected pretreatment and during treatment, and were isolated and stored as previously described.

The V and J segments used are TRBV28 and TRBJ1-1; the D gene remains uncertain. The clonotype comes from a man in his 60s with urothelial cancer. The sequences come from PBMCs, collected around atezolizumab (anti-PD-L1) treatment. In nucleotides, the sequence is TGTGCCAGCAGGGGCGTGGGTTGGAACACTGAAGCTTTCTTT. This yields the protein CASRGVGWNTEAFF.